This T cell receptor (beta chain) was retrieved from a study of T cell repertoires in cytomegalovirus infection. Study summary: The study used recently identified HLA-C-restricted and well-studied HLA-B-restricted CMV epitopes. Findings and limits, study-wide: CMV-specific TCR beta clonotypes restricted by HLA-C were the ones dominating the ex vivo response. Summed public TCR beta family frequency identified CMV carriers bearing the relevant HLA.

V was shortened by 2 bases and J by 7 bases, with 8 bases between the two germline ends. Germline V lookup: CDR1 SGHVS, CDR2 FQNEAQ. The CDR3 is made up of 12 amino acids. This clonotype came up many times. Its target is unknown. Each CDR3 protein is one row after TCRdb ran MiXCR on the reads. This sample carries about 890,000 distinct CDR3 sequences, 31% of them seen once, and the ten largest clones take over 11%. This sequence was found in a human donor in good health (CMV status not recorded). Some clones in this sample may be carry-over from other donors' samples. The specimen comprised cultured CD8+ T cells from PBMCs, sampled from culture after CMV antigen stimulation. V is TRBV7-8 and J is TRBJ2-5; D gene unclear. The CDR3 DNA follows: TGTGCCAGCAGCTTATCCGATGGGACCCAGTACTTC. It specifies CASSLSDGTQYF. Drawing the rest from reference TRBV7-8 and TRBJ2-5, the complete variable domain is GAGVSQSPRYKVAKRGQDVALRCDPISGHVSLFWYQQALGQGPEFLTYFQNEAQLDKSGLPSDRFFAERPEGSVSTLKIQRTQQEDSAVYLCASSLSDGTQYFGPGTRLLVL.